This T cell receptor beta chain originates from a study of neoadjuvant anti-PD-1 for oral cavity cancer. About the research overall: Before surgery, most patients got three to four biweekly 3 mg/kg nivolumab doses. Non-progressing patients received a fourth nivolumab dose near day 43, then surgery on days 50-56.

Only in-frame clones appear in the TCRdb table, and some are missing; sequencing was by immunoSEQ multiplex PCR. Among approximately 67,000 clones listed, around 88% were seen once. This clone came up once. This material consisted of PBMCs, taken before nivolumab (anti-PD-1) treatment. This TCR was recovered from a person between 40 and 80 years old with oral cavity squamous cell carcinoma.

Here the CDR3 reads CAWSVQPMNTEAFF. The CDR3 nucleotides read TGTGCCTGGAGCGTACAGCCGATGAACACTGAAGCTTTCTTT. The rearrangement links TRBV30 to TRBJ1-1; D call uncertain. This CDR3 contains 14 residues. V was clipped by 3 bases and J by 0 bases, with 11 bases between them. Germline assignment: CDR1 GTSNPN and CDR2 SVGIG (reference sequence).